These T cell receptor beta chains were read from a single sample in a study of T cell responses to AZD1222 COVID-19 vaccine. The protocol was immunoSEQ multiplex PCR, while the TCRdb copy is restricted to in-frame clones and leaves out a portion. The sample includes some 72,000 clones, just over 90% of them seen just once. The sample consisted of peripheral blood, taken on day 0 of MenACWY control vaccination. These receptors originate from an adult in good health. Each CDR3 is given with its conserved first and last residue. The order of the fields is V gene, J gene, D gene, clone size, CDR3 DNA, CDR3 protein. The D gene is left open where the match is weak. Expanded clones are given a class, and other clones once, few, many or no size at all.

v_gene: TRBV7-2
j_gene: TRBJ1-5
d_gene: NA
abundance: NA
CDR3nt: TGTGCCAGCAGCTTAGGGTCAGAAACCAATCAGCCCCAGCATTTT
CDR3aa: CASSLGSETNQPQHF

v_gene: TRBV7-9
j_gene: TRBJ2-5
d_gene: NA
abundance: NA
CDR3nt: TGTGCCAGCAGCTTACTGGCCTTAGAGACCCAGTACTTC
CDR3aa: CASSLLALETQYF

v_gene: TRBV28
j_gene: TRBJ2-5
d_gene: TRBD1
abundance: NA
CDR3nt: TGTGCCAGCAGCAAACCGGACAGGTTCCAAGAGACCCAGTACTTC
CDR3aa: CASSKPDRFQETQYF

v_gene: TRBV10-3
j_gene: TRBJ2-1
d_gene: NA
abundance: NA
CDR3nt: TGTGCCATCAGTGACTCCCCGGTGGTAAGCTCCTACAATGAGCAGTTCTTC
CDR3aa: CAISDSPVVSSYNEQFF

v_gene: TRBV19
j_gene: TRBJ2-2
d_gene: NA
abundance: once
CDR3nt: TGTGCCAGTACTCGCGCGCCAACGAACACCGGGGAGCTGTTTTTT
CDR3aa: CASTRAPTNTGELFF

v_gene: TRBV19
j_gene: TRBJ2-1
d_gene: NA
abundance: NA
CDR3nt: TGTGCCAGTAGTTTCAGGTGGAATGAGCAGTTCTTC
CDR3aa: CASSFRWNEQFF

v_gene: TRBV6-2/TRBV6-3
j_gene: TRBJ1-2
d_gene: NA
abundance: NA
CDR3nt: TGTGCCAGCAGTTACTCTTGGGACCGGCTGAACTATGGCTACACCTTC
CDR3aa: CASSYSWDRLNYGYTF

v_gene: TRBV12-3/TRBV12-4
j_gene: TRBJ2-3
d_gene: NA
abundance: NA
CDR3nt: TGTGCCAGCAGCTCCCTGGATACGCAGTATTTT
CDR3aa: CASSSLDTQYF

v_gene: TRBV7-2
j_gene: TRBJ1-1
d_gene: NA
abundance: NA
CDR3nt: TGTGCCAGCAGGTTAGGGCATGCTTTCTTT
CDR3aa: CASRLGHAFF

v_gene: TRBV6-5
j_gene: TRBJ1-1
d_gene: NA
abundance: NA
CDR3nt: TGTGCCAGCAGTTACCACAAGGACACTGAAGCTTTCTTT
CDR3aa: CASSYHKDTEAFF

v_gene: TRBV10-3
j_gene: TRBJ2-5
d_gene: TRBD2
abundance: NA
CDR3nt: TGTGCCATCAGTGACGGGACTACGAGCGGGGAGACCCAGTACTTC
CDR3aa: CAISDGTTSGETQYF

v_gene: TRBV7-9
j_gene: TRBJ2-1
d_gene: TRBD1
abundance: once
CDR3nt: TGTGCCAGCAGCTCACGCGACAGGGGGACCGTCCCCAACAATGAGCAGTTCTTC
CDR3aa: CASSSRDRGTVPNNEQFF

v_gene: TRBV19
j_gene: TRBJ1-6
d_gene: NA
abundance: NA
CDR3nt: TGTGCCAGTCGGAAAGACGGTCGGGATTCACCCCTCCACTTT
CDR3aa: CASRKDGRDSPLHF

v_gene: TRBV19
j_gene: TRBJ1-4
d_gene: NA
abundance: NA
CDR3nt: TGTGCCAGTAGTATAGACCCTCGACAGCGGTGGGGTGAAAAACTGTTTTTT
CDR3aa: CASSIDPRQRWGEKLFF

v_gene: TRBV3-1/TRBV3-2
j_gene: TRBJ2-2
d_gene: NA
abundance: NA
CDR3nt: TGTGCCAGCAGCCAATTTACCACCGGGGAGCTGTTTTTT
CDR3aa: CASSQFTTGELFF

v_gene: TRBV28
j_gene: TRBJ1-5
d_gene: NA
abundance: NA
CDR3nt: TGTGCCAGCAGTTTAGGGGGCAGGGAGAGTCAGCCCCAGCATTTT
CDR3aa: CASSLGGRESQPQHF

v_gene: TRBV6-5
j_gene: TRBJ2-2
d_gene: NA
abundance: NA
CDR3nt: TGTGCCAGCAGTTCCCGGACGGTGGCGAACACCGGGGAGCTGTTTTTT
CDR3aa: CASSSRTVANTGELFF

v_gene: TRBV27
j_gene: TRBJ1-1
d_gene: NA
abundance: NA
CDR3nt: TGTGCCAGCAGTTTAAGGGCACAGGTACCTGAAGCTTTCTTT
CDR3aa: CASSLRAQVPEAFF

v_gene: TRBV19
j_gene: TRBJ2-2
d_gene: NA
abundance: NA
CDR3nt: TGTGCCAGTAGTTTCCTAGGGGGGGAGGCCGGGGAGCTGTTTTTT
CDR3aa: CASSFLGGEAGELFF

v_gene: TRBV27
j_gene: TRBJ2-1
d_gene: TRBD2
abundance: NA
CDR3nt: TGTGCCAGCAGCCGCTCAGCGGGAGGGCTTTACAATGAGCAGTTCTTC
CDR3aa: CASSRSAGGLYNEQFF

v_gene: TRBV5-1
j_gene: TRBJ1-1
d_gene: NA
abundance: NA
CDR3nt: TGCGCCAGCAGCTTGGGTGGGATGAACACTGAAGCTTTCTTT
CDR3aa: CASSLGGMNTEAFF

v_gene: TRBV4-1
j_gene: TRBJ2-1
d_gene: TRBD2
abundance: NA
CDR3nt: TGCGCCAGCAGCCAGGAAAGGCTAGCGGCCGAGGGGGAGCAGTTCTTC
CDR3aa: CASSQERLAAEGEQFF

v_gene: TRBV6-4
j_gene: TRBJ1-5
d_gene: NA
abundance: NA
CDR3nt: TGTGCCAGCTGTCCTTCTGCGGGGGTGGGGTCAGAATATAGCAATCAGCCCCAGCATTTT
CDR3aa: CASCPSAGVGSEYSNQPQHF

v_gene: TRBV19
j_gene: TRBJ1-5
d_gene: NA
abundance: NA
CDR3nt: TGTGCCAGTAGCCATGGGCAGGTTAGGAGGCCCCAGCATTTT
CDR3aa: CASSHGQVRRPQHF